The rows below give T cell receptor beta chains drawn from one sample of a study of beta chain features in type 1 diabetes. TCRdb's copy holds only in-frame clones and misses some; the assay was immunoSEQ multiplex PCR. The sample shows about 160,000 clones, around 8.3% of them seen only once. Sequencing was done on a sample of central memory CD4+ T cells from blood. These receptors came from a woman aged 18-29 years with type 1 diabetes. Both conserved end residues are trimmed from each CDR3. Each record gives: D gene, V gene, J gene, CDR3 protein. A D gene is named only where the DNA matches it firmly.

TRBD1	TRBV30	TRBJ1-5	AWSVTGTGGNQPQH
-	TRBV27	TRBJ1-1	ASRRGYGSEMNTEAF
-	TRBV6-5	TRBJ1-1	ASSYRGWGGTEAF
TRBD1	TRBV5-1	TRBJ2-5	ASSLAAQGAQGGTQY
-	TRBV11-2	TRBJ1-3	ASTLASGFGGNTIY
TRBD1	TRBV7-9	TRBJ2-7	ASSRPAGGEEQY
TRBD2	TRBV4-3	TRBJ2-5	ASSPQAGGKETQY
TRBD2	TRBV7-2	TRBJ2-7	ASSLQGGRHEQY
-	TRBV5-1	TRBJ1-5	ASSLQGGWNQPQH
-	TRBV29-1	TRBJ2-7	SIRSTLSYEQY
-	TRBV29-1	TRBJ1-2	SVVPGIDYGYT
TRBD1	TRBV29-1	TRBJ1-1	SGGTGGSTEAF
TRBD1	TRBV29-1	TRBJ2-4	SVDSTGENIQY
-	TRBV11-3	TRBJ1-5	ASTPSGYNQPQH
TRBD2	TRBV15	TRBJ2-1	ATSRAGTSYNEQF
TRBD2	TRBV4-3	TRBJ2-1	ASSQVIAGGTNEQF
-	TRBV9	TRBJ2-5	ASSRRGGQETQY
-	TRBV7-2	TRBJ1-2	ASSPGGALNYGYT
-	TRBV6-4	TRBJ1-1	ASTLSSGGGEAF
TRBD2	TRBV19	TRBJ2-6	ASSTRGGTGANVLT
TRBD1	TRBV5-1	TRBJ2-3	ASSPGTESHGWY
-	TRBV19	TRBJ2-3	ATIPIGLPGDTQY
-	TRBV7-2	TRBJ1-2	ASTKSGNNGYT
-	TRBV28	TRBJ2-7	ATLRGMVYEQY
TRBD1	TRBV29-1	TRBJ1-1	SANRGVTEAF
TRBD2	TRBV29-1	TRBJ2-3	SVGGQGGSHRTDTQY
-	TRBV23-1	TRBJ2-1	ASSQEAGEYNEQF
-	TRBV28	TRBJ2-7	ASTAEGREQY
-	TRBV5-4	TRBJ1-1	ASSRSGQTGVTEAF
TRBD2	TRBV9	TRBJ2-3	ASSVDPSGGARY
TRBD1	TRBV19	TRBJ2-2	ASSPGTGVPGELF
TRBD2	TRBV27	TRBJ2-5	ASRVAGGETQY
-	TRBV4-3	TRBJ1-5	ASSQEMGRSNQPQH
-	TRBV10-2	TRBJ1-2	ASRDSNNYGYT
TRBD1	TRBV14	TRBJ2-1	ASSQVGNRGVNEQF
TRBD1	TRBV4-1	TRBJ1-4	ASNTGENGVEKLF
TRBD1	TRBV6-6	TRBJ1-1	ASTRDSSRNTEAF
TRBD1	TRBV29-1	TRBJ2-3	SAERTGGADTQY
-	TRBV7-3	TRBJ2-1	ASSSRISNEQF
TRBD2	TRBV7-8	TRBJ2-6	ASSSRDTLLAGGLRANVLT
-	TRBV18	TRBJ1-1	ASSPATPMNTEAF
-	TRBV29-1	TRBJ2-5	SVEDALRGGETQY
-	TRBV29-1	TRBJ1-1	SVQQGVGTEAF
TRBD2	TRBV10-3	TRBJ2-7	AIRKSGTSGYEQY
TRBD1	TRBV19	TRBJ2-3	ASRGPPGTGSTDTQY
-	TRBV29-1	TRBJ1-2	SVDPGRVDYGYT
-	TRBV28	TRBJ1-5	ASSSGPRRNQPQH
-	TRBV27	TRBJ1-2	ASSSRQYSNYGYT
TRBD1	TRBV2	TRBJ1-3	ASSWDRISGNTIY
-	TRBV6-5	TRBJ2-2	ASRVPGNTGELF
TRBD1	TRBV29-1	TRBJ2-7	SVESSPDRGHEQY
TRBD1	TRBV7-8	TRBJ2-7	ASRARGTGGYEQY
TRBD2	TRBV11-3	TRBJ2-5	ASSGDYAQETQY